Detailed here is one T cell receptor (beta chain). This record belongs to a study of T cell clones after liver transplantation. On the study more broadly: Standard immunosuppression, with no induction, continued until 12-24 months after transplant. Tolerant meant at least one year fully off immunosuppression without liver enzymes above twice normal.

CD3+CD4+ and CD3+CD8+ cells were FACS-sorted from thawed unstimulated PBMCs. Sequenced by immunoSEQ multiplex PCR; TCRdb stores in-frame clones only, minus some. Seen here are around 76,000 clones, roughly 80% observed once, and the top ten hold approximately 0.81%. V dropped 2 bases and J dropped 0 bases, with 10 bases sitting between them. The germline V gene has CDR1 MDHEN and CDR2 SYDVKM. The CDR3 loop spans 15 amino acids. The TCR was taken from a human patient who received a liver transplant. The T cells may come from the graft donor. This chain links TRBV28 with TRBJ1-2, with TRBD1 as a possible D gene (6 bases). Material: CD4+ T cells from blood, obtained 12 months after liver transplant. The CDR3 loop is CASSLGGTANYGYTF. The CDR3 DNA follows: TGTGCCAGCAGTTTAGGGGGCACAGCTAACTATGGCTACACCTTC.